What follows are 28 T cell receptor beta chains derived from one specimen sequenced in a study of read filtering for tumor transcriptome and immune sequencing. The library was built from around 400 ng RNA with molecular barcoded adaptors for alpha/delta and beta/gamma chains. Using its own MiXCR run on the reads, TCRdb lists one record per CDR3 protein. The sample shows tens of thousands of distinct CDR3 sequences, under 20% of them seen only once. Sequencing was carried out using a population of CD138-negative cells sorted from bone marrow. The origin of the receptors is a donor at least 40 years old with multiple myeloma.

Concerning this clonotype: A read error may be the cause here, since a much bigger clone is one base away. The CDR3 DNA reads as TGCAGTGCCCCTGCCGGGTTCGCGGACACCGGGGAGCTGTTTTTT. This translates into CSAPAGFADTGELFF. The chain couples TRBV20-1 to TRBJ2-2; D is ambiguous. The CDR3 totals 15 residues. CDR1 is DFQATT and CDR2 is SNEGSKA in the germline V gene (reference sequence). V gave up 6 bases and J gave up 3 bases, with 17 bases separating them.

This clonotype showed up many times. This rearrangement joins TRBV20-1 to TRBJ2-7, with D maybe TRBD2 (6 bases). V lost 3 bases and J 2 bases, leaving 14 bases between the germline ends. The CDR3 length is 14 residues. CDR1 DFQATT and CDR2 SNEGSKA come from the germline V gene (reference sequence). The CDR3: CSASTGTSTYEQYF. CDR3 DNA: TGCAGTGCTAGCACCGGGACTTCAACCTACGAGCAGTACTTC.

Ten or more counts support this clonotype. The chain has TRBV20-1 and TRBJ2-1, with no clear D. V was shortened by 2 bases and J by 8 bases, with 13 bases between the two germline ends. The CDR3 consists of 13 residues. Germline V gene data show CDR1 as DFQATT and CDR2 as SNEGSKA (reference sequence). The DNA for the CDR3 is TGCAGTGCTAGACCCGCCGGTGTGTATGAGCAGTTCTTC. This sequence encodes CSARPAGVYEQFF.

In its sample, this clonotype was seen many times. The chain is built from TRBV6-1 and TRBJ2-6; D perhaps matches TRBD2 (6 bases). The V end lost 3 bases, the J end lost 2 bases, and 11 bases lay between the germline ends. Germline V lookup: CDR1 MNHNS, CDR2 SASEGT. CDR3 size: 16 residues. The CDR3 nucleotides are TGTGCCAGCAGTGAGAGCGGAGGGGCTGGGGCCAACGTCCTGACTTTC. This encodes CASSESGGAGANVLTF.

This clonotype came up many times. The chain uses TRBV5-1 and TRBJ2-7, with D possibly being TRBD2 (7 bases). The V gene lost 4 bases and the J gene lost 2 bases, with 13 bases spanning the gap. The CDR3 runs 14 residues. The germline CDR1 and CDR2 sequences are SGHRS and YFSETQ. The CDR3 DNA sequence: TGCGCCAGCAGCAGGGGGGGACAAGCCTACGAGCAGTACTTC. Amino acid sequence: CASSRGGQAYEQYF.

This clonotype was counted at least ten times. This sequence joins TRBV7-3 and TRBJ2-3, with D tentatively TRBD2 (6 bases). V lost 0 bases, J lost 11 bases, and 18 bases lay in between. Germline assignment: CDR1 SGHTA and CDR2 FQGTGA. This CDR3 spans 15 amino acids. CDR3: CASSLTSGGTRRQYF. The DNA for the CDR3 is TGTGCCAGCAGCTTAACGAGTGGGGGGACTCGTAGGCAGTATTTT.

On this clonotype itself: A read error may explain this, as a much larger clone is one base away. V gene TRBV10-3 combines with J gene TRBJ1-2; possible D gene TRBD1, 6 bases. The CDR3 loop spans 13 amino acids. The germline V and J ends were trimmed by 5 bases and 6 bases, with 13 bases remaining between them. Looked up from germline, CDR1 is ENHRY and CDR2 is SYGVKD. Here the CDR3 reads CAISSTGDHGYTF. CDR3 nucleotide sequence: TGTGCCATCAGTTCGACAGGAGACCATGGCTACACCTTC.

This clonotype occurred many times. In DNA form, the CDR3 reads TGTGCCAGCAGCCCTACGACCGATTTTCAAGAGACCCAGTACTTC. This gives the protein CASSPTTDFQETQYF. V gene TRBV7-6 combines with J gene TRBJ2-5; the D is unclear. The CDR3 covers 15 residues. Germline assignment: CDR1 SGHVS and CDR2 FNYEAQ. Trimming stripped 5 bases from V and 2 bases from J, with 15 bases between. The entire variable domain, with the rest obtained from reference TRBV7-6 and TRBJ2-5, is as follows: GAGVSQSPRYKVTKRGQDVALRCDPISGHVSLYWYRQALGQGPEFLTYFNYEAQQDKSGLPNDRFSAERPEGSISTLTIQRTEQRDSAMYRCASSPTTDFQETQYFGPGTRLLVL.

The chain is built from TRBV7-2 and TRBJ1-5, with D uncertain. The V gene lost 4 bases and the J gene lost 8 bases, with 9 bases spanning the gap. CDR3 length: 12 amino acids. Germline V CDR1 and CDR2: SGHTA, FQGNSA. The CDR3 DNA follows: TGTGCCAGCAGCTCCCCGTACGAGCCCCAGCATTTT. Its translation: CASSSPYEPQHF.

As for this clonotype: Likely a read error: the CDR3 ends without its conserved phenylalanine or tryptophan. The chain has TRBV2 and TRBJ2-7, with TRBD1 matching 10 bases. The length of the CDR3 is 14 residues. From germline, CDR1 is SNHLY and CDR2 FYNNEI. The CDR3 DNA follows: TGTGCCAGCAGAGGACAGGGGGGACCCTACGGGCAGTACATC. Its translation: CASRGQGGPYGQYI.

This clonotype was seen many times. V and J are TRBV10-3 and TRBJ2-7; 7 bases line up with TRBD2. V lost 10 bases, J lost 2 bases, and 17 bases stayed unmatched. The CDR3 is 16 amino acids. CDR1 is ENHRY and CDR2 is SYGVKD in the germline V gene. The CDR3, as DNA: TGTGCCAGCACCCGGGGGGAGGGAACCATAACCTACGAGCAGTACTTC. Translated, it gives CASTRGEGTITYEQYF.

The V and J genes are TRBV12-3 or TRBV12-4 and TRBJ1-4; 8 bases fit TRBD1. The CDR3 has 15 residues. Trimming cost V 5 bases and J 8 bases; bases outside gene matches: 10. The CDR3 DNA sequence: TGTGCCAGCAGTGCAACGGACAGGGAGTACGAAAAACTGTTTTTT. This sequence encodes CASSATDREYEKLFF.

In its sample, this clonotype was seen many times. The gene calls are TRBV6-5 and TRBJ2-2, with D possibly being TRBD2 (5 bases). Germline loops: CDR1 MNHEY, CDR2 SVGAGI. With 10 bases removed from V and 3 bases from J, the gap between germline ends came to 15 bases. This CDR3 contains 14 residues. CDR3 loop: CAIKLGRYTGELFF. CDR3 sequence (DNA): TGTGCCATCAAGCTAGGGAGATACACCGGGGAGCTGTTTTTT.

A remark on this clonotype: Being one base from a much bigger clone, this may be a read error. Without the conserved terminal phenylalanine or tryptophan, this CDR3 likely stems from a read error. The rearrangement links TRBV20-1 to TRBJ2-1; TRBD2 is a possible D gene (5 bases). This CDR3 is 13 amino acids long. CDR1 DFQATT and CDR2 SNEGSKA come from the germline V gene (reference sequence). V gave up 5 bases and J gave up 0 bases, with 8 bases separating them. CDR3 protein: CSAERDSYNEQFI. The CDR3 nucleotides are TGCAGTGCTGAACGGGACTCCTACAATGAGCAGTTCATC.

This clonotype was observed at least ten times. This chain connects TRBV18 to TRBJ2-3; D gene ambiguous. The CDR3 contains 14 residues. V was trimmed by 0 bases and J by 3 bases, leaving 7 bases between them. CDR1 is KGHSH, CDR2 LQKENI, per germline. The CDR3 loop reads CASSPPGRTDTQYF. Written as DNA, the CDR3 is TGTGCCAGCTCACCACCGGGCAGAACAGATACGCAGTATTTT.

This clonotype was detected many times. CDR3 loop: CASSFRAGRWRGRGSYNEQFF. In DNA form, the CDR3 reads TGTGCCAGCAGTTTTAGGGCCGGAAGGTGGCGCGGGAGAGGGTCCTACAATGAGCAGTTCTTC. The J gene is TRBJ2-1, the V gene TRBV28, with 7 bases identical to TRBD2. The V gene end was trimmed by 3 bases and the J gene end by 1 base; junction bases not matched to a gene: 21. Germline CDR1 and CDR2: MDHEN and SYDVKM. CDR3 length: 21 amino acids.

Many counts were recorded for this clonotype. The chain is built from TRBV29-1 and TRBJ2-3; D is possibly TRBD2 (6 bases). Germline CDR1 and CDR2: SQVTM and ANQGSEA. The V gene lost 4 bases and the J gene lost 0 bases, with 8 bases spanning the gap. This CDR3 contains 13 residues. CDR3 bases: TGCAGCGTTGCAGCGGGTAGCACAGATACGCAGTATTTT. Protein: CSVAAGSTDTQYF.

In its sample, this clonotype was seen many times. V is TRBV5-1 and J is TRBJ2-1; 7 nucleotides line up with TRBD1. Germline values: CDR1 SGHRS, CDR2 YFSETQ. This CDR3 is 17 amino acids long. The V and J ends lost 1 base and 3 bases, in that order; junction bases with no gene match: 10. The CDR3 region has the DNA TGCGCCAGCAGCTTGCGGGACAGCCGAGGGGGCTACAATGAGCAGTTCTTC. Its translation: CASSLRDSRGGYNEQFF.

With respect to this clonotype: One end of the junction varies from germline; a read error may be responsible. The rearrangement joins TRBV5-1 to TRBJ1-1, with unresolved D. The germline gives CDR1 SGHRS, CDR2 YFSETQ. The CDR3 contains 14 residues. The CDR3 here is CASSLGSGNTEAVF. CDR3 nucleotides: TGCGCCAGCAGCTTGGGTTCGGGGAACACTGAAGCTGTCTTT. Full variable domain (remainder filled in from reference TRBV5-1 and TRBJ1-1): KAGVTQTPRYLIKTRGQQVTLSCSPISGHRSVSWYQQTPGQGLQFLFEYFSETQRNKGNFPGRFSGRQFSNSRSEMNVSTLELGDSALYLCASSLGSGNTEAVFGQGTRLTVV.

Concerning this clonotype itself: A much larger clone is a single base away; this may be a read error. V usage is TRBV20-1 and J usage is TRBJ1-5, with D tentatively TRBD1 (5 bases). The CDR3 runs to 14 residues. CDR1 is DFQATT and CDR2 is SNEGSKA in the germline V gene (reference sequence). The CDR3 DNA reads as TGCAGTACCCCTCCCGAGGGACGCAATCTGCCCCAGCATTTT. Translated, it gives CSTPPEGRNLPQHF.

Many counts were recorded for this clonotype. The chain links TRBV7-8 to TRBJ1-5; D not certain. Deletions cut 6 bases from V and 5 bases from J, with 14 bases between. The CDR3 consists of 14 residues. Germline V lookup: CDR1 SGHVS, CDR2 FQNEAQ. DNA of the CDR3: TGTGCCAGCAGTTCCAGTTTCGGGGATCAGCCCCAGCATTTT. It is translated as CASSSSFGDQPQHF.

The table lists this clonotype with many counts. In DNA form, the CDR3 reads TGCAGTGCTAGAAACGACAGGGTTGGCTATAATTCACCCCTCCACTTT. Amino acid sequence: CSARNDRVGYNSPLHF. The rearrangement links TRBV20-1 to TRBJ1-6; 7 nucleotides match TRBD1. V was pared by 2 bases and J by 3 bases, with 7 bases of the junction left unmatched. Germline V gene lookup returns CDR1 DFQATT and CDR2 SNEGSKA (reference sequence). This CDR3 region has 16 residues.

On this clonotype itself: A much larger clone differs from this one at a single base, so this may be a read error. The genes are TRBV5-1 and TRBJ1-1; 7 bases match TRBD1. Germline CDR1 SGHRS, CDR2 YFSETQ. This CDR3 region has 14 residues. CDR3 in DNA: TGCGCCGGCAGCTTACAGGGGCTCAACACTGAAGCTTCCTTT. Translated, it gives CAGSLQGLNTEASF.

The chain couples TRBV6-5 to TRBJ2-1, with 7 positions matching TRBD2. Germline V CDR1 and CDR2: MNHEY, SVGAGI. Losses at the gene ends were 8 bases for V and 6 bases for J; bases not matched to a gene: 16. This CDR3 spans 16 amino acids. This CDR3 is CASGPVRGSFFNEQFF. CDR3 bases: TGTGCCAGCGGCCCCGTTCGCGGGAGCTTCTTCAATGAGCAGTTCTTC.

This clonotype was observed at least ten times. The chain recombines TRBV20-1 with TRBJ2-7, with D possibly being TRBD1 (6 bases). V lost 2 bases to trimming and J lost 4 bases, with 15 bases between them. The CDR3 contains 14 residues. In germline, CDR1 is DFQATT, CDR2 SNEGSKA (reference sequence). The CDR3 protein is CSARTPGQKYEQYF. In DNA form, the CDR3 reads TGCAGTGCTAGAACCCCGGGACAAAAATACGAGCAGTACTTC.

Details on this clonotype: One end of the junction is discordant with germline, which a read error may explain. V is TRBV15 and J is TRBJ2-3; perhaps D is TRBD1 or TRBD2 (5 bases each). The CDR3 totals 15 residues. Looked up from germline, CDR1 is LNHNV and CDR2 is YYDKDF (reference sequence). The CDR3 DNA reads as TGTGCCACCAGCAGCGCGACTACTGGGGCAGATACGCGGTATTTT. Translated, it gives CATSSATTGADTRYF.

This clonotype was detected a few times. The CDR3 loop is CALRKDMGEKLFF. CDR3 DNA sequence: TGTGCCCTTCGGAAGGACATGGGGGAAAAACTGTTTTTT. The chain recombines TRBV7-9 with TRBJ1-4; D might be TRBD1 (5 bases). This CDR3 comprises 13 residues. The V gene lost 11 bases and the J gene lost 8 bases, with 18 bases spanning the gap. Germline CDR1 reads SEHNR; CDR2 reads FQNEAQ (reference sequence).

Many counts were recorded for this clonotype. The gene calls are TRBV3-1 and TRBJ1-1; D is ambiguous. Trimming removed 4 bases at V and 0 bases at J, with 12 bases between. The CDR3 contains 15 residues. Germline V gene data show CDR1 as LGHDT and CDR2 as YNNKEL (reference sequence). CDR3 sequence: CASSRPGGVNTEAFF. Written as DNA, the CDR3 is TGTGCCAGCAGCCGCCCAGGAGGAGTGAACACTGAAGCTTTCTTT.